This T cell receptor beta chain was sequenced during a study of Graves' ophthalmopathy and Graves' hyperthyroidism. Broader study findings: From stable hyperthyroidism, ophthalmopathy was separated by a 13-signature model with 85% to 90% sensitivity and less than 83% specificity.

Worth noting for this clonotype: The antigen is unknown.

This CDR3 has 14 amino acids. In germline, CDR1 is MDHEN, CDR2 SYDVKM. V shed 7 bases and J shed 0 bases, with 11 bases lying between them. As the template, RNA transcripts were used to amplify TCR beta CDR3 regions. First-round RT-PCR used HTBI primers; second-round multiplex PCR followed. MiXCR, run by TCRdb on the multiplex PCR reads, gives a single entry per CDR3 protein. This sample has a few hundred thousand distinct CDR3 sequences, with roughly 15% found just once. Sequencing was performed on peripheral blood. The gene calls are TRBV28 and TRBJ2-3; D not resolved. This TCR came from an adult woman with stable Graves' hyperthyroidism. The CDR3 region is CASTRDPSTDTQYF. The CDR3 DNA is TGTGCCAGCACCCGTGACCCAAGCACAGATACGCAGTATTTT.